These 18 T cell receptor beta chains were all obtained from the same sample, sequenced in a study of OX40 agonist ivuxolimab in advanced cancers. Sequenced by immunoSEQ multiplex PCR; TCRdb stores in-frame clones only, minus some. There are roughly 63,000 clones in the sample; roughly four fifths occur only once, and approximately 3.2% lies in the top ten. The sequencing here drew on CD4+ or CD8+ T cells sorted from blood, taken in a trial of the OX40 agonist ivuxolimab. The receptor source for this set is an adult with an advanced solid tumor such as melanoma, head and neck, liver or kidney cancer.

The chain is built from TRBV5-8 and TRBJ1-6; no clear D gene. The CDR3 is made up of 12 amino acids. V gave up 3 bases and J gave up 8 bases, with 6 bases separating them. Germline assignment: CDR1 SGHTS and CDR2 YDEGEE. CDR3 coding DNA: TGTGCCAGCAGCTCCCCTCATTCACCCCTCCACTTT. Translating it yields CASSSPHSPLHF.

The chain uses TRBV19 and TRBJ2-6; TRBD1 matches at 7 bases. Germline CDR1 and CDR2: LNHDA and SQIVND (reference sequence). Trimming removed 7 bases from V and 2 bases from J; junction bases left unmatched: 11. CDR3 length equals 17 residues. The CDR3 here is CASTPTGYTAGANVLTF. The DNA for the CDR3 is TGTGCCAGTACCCCGACAGGGTATACTGCTGGGGCCAACGTCCTGACTTTC.

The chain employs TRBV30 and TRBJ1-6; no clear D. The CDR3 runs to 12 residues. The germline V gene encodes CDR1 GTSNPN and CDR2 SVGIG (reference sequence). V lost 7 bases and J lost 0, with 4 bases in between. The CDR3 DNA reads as TGTGCCTACAGCTCCTATAATTCACCCCTCCACTTT. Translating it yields CAYSSYNSPLHF.

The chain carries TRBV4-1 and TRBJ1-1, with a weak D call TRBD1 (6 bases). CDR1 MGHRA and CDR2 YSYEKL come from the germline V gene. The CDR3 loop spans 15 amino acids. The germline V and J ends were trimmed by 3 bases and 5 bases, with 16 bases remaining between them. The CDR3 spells CASSHPQTGQTEAFF. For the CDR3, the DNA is TGCGCCAGCAGCCACCCTCAGACAGGACAAACTGAAGCTTTCTTT.

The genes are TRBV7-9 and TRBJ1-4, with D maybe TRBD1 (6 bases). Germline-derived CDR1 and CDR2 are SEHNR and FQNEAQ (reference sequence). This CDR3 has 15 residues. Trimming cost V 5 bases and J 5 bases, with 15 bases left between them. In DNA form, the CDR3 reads TGTGCCAGCAGCCTTAAGGACAGAGAGAATGAAAAACTGTTTTTT. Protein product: CASSLKDRENEKLFF.

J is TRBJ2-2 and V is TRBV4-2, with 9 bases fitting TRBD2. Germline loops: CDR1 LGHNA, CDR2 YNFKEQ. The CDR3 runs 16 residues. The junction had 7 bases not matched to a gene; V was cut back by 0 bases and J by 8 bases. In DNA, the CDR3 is TGTGCCAGCAGCCAAGATGCGGGGGGGGGCCGAGGGGAGCTGTTTTTT. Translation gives CASSQDAGGGRGELFF.

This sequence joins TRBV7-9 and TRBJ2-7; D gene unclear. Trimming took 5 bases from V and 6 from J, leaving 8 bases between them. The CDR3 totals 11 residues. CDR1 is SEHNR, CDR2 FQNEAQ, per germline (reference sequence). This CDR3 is CASSASSEQYF. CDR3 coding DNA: TGTGCCAGCAGCGCGTCTTCCGAGCAGTACTTC.

The CDR3 protein is CASSIEQGFYGYTF. The DNA of the CDR3 is TGTGCCAGTAGTATAGAGCAGGGTTTCTATGGCTACACCTTC. The chain carries TRBV19 and TRBJ1-2, with TRBD1 as a possible D gene (5 bases). This CDR3 is built from 14 residues. Germline loops: CDR1 LNHDA, CDR2 SQIVND (reference sequence). V lost 0 bases and J lost 4, with 9 bases in between.

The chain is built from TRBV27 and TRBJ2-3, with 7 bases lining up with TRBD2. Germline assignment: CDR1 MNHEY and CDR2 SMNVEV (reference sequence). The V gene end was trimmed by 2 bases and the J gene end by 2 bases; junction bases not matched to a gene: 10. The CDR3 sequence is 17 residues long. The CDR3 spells CASSLMGTTLYTDTQYF. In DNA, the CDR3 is TGTGCCAGCAGTTTAATGGGGACTACTCTTTACACAGATACGCAGTATTTT.

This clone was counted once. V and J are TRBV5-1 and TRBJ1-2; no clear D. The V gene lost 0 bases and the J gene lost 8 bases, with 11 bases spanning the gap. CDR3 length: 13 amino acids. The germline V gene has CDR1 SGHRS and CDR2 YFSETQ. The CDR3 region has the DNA TGCGCCAGCAGCTTGGAGACGGAGCGCGGCTACACCTTC. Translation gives CASSLETERGYTF.

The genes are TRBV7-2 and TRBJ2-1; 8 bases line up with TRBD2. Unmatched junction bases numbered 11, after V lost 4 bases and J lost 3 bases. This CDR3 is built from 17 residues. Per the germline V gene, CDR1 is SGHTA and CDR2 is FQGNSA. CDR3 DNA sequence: TGTGCCAGCAGCTCAGTAGAAGCGGGGGCCGTCTACAATGAGCAGTTCTTC. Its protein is CASSSVEAGAVYNEQFF.

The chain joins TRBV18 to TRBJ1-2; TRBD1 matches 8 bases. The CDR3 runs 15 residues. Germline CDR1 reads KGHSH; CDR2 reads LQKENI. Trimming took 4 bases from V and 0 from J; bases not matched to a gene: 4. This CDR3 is CASSLEGQANYGYTF. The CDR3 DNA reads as TGTGCCAGCTCACTCGAGGGACAGGCTAACTATGGCTACACCTTC.

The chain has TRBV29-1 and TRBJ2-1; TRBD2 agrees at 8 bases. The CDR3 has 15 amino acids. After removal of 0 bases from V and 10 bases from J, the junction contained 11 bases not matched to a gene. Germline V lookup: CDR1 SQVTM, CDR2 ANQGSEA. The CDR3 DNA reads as TGCAGCGTTGAAGATTGGGTAGCGGGGACTTCGGAGCAGTTCTTC. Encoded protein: CSVEDWVAGTSEQFF.

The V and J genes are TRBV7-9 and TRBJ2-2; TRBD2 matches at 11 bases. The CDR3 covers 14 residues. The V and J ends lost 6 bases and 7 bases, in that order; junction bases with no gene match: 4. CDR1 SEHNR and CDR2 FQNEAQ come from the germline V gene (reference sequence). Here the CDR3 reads CASRTSGGFGELFF. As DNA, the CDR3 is TGTGCCAGCAGAACTAGCGGGGGATTCGGGGAGCTGTTTTTT.

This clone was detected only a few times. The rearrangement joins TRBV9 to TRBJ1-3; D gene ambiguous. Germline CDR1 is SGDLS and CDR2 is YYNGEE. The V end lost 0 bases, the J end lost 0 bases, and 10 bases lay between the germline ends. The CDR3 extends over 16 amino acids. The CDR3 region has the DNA TGTGCCAGCAGCGTAGAGGCGGTAAACTCTGGAAACACCATATATTTT. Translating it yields CASSVEAVNSGNTIYF. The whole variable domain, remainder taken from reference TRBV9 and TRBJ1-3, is DSGVTQTPKHLITATGQRVTLRCSPRSGDLSVYWYQQSLDQGLQFLIQYYNGEERAKGNILERFSAQQFPDLHSELNLSSLELGDSALYFCASSVEAVNSGNTIYFGEGSWLTVV.

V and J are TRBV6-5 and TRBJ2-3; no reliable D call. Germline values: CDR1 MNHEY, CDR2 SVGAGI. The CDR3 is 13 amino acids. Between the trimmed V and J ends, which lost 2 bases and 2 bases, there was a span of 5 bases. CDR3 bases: TGTGCCAGCAGTTACCTTTACACAGATACGCAGTATTTT. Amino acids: CASSYLYTDTQYF.

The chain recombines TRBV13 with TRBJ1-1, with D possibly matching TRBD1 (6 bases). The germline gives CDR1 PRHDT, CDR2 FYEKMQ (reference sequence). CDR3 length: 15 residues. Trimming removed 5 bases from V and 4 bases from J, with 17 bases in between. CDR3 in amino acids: CASSPRGLFSTEAFF. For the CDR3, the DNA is TGTGCCAGCAGCCCCAGGGGTTTGTTTTCCACTGAAGCTTTCTTT. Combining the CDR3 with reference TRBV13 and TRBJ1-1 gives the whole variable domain AAGVIQSPRHLIKEKRETATLKCYPIPRHDTVYWYQQGPGQDPQFLISFYEKMQSDKGSIPDRFSAQQFSDYHSELNMSSLELGDSALYFCASSPRGLFSTEAFFGQGTRLTVV.

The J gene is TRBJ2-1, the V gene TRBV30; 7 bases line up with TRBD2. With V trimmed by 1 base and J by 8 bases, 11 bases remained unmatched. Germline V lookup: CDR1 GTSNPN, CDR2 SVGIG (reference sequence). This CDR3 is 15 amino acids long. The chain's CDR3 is CAWSAPRRLADEQFF. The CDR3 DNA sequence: TGTGCCTGGAGTGCACCCCGGCGACTAGCCGATGAGCAGTTCTTC.